A single sample is the source of the 21 T cell receptor beta chains below, sequenced in a study of CD8 T cells in Susac syndrome. RNA, at roughly 0.45 to 1 ug, was reverse transcribed with random hexamers. One entry per CDR3 protein results from TCRdb running MiXCR on the immunoSEQ multiplex PCR reads. The sample consists of some 150,000 distinct CDR3 sequences, roughly 96% of them appearing once. The sample was CD8+ T cells from PBMCs. These receptors came from a human donor with multiple sclerosis.

The J gene is TRBJ2-5, the V gene TRBV3-1; D gene ambiguous. The CDR3 is made up of 15 amino acids. CDR1 LGHDT and CDR2 YNNKEL come from the germline V gene (reference sequence). V lost 3 bases and J lost 0, with 11 bases in between. The CDR3 protein is CASSHEDLYQETQYF. Here the CDR3 DNA reads TGTGCCAGCAGCCACGAAGACTTGTACCAAGAGACCCAGTACTTC.

The gene calls are TRBV6-5 and TRBJ2-7; 7 positions match TRBD2. In germline, CDR1 is MNHEY, CDR2 SVGAGI. This CDR3 spans 15 amino acids. With 0 bases clipped from V and 7 bases from J, the junction kept 9 bases outside the gene matches. DNA for the CDR3: TGTGCCAGCAGTTACTCGGCGGGGGACCCGCGGGAGCAGTACGTC. Translating gives CASSYSAGDPREQYV.

The genes are TRBV4-1 and TRBJ2-5, with TRBD2 identical over 11 bases. The CDR3 consists of 15 residues. The V gene's germline CDR1 is MGHRA and CDR2 YSYEKL. With V trimmed by 5 bases and J by 0 bases, 2 bases remained unmatched. The CDR3 DNA reads as TGCGCCAGCAGCGCGACTAGCGGGGACCAAGAGACCCAGTACTTC. Translated: CASSATSGDQETQYF.

This chain joins TRBV20-1 and TRBJ2-3; TRBD2 might be the D (6 bases). V gave up 0 bases and J gave up 6 bases, with 22 bases separating them. The CDR3 has 17 residues. Germline V gene sequence: CDR1 DFQATT, CDR2 SNEGSKA (reference sequence). CDR3 sequence reads: CSARDLRTGDWVDTQYF. The CDR3 coding sequence is TGCAGTGCTAGAGATCTCAGAACGGGGGATTGGGTGGATACGCAGTATTTT.

This clonotype appeared once. This chain links TRBV29-1 with TRBJ2-1; D gene uncertain. In germline, CDR1 is SQVTM, CDR2 ANQGSEA. CDR3 length: 12 amino acids. Trimming removed 6 bases from V and 2 bases from J, with 8 bases in between. The CDR3 protein is CSVELAYNEQFF. The CDR3, as DNA: TGCAGCGTCGAGCTGGCCTACAATGAGCAGTTCTTC.

The chain is built from TRBV20-1 and TRBJ2-1; no reliable D call. V lost 0 bases and J lost 8, with 8 bases in between. CDR1 DFQATT and CDR2 SNEGSKA come from the germline V gene (reference sequence). CDR3 length: 12 residues. CDR3: CSARDLVDEQFF. The CDR3 nucleotides are TGCAGTGCTAGAGATTTGGTGGATGAGCAGTTCTTC.

The chain carries TRBV30 and TRBJ1-6, with 9 bases matching TRBD1. Germline lookup yields CDR1 GTSNPN and CDR2 SVGIG (reference sequence). The CDR3 has 14 amino acids. The J segment lost 8 bases and the V segment lost 1 base, leaving 3 bases of the junction unmatched. CDR3 sequence reads: CAWSGQGVYSPLHF. The CDR3 DNA is TGTGCCTGGAGTGGACAGGGGGTTTATTCACCCCTCCACTTT.

J is TRBJ1-3 and V is TRBV20-1; D is unclear. CDR1 is DFQATT and CDR2 is SNEGSKA in the germline V gene (reference sequence). V lost 1 base to trimming and J lost 4 bases, with 17 bases between them. The CDR3 is made up of 16 amino acids. CDR3 loop: CSARVSNGLSGNTIYF. The CDR3 nucleotides are TGCAGTGCTAGAGTCAGCAACGGGTTGTCCGGAAACACCATATATTTT.

The rearrangement joins TRBV27 to TRBJ1-2, with D possibly TRBD1 on 6 matching bases. The CDR3 is made up of 16 amino acids. The germline V and J ends were trimmed by 5 bases and 3 bases, with 19 bases remaining between them. Germline assignment: CDR1 MNHEY and CDR2 SMNVEV (reference sequence). The CDR3 here is CASSPSVGGGHYGYTF. DNA of the CDR3: TGTGCCAGCAGTCCCTCCGTGGGAGGGGGGCACTATGGCTACACCTTC.

In this sample, this clonotype turned up once. In DNA form, the CDR3 reads TGCGCCAGCAGCCTGGAGGGGCTTGGCTACACCTTC. Its translation: CASSLEGLGYTF. The rearrangement uses TRBV5-1 and TRBJ1-2; D might be TRBD1 (5 bases). The CDR3 has 12 amino acids. CDR1 and CDR2 from the germline V gene are SGHRS and YFSETQ. The V gene lost 4 bases and the J gene lost 7 bases, with 11 bases spanning the gap.

The V and J genes are TRBV13 and TRBJ2-7; D possibly corresponds to TRBD2 (7 bases). The CDR3 loop spans 14 amino acids. Looked up from germline, CDR1 is PRHDT and CDR2 is FYEKMQ (reference sequence). V dropped 6 bases and J dropped 0 bases, with 12 bases sitting between them. The CDR3 reads CASRARGASYEQYF. The CDR3 DNA reads TGTGCCAGCAGAGCCCGGGGGGCCTCCTACGAGCAGTACTTC. Combining the CDR3 with reference TRBV13 and TRBJ2-7 gives the whole variable domain AAGVIQSPRHLIKEKRETATLKCYPIPRHDTVYWYQQGPGQDPQFLISFYEKMQSDKGSIPDRFSAQQFSDYHSELNMSSLELGDSALYFCASRARGASYEQYFGPGTRLTVT.

The J gene is TRBJ1-1, the V gene TRBV6-1; 7 bases match TRBD1. The V and J ends lost 6 bases and 4 bases, in that order; junction bases with no gene match: 8. The CDR3 is made up of 14 amino acids. CDR1 and CDR2 (germline): MNHNS, SASEGT. This chain's CDR3 is CASSDDRARTEAFF. CDR3 coding DNA: TGTGCCAGCAGCGACGACAGGGCCCGCACTGAAGCTTTCTTT.

The gene calls are TRBV6-5 and TRBJ1-2; 8 nucleotides line up with TRBD1. J was trimmed by 2 bases and V by 3 bases; bases with no gene match: 8. The CDR3 runs to 16 residues. Germline V gives CDR1 MNHEY, CDR2 SVGAGI. The CDR3 coding sequence is TGTGCCAGCAGTTATTCCGGGACAGGCGACAACTATGGCTACACCTTC. Translation: CASSYSGTGDNYGYTF.

The table lists this clonotype with a count of one. The chain carries TRBV11-1 and TRBJ2-1; tentatively, D is TRBD2 (7 bases). CDR1 SGHAT and CDR2 FQDESV come from the germline V gene (reference sequence). Trimming removed 2 bases at V and 2 bases at J, with 10 bases between. The CDR3 is made up of 15 amino acids. CDR3 loop: CASSLRGGPYNEQFF. As DNA, the CDR3 is TGTGCCAGCAGCTTAAGGGGGGGACCCTACAATGAGCAGTTCTTC.

The chain carries TRBV2 and TRBJ1-1; D is undetermined. Germline CDR1 is SNHLY and CDR2 is FYNNEI. The CDR3 length is 13 residues. Trimming took 10 bases from V and 4 from J, leaving 16 bases between them. The CDR3 spells CATRRREATEAFF. CDR3 nucleotide sequence: TGTGCCACCCGGCGCAGAGAAGCCACTGAAGCTTTCTTT.

This clonotype was seen just once. The chain couples TRBV6-6 to TRBJ1-2; no reliable D call. Per the germline V gene, CDR1 is MNHNY and CDR2 is SVGAGI (reference sequence). Trimming stripped 4 bases from V and 5 bases from J, with 8 bases between. CDR3 length equals 12 residues. CDR3 in amino acids: CASSSLRYGYTF. CDR3 nucleotide sequence: TGTGCCAGCAGTTCTCTGAGATATGGCTACACCTTC.

The gene calls are TRBV14 and TRBJ2-1, with TRBD1 matching over 9 bases. Germline CDR1 is SGHDN and CDR2 is FVKESK. The junction had 6 bases not matched to a gene; V was cut back by 1 base and J by 5 bases. The CDR3 is 16 amino acids. The CDR3 region has the DNA TGTGCCAGCAGCCAAGTGCGGGGACAGGGTAACAATGAGCAGTTCTTC. Residues: CASSQVRGQGNNEQFF.

V usage is TRBV12-5 and J usage is TRBJ2-1; D not resolved. The V and J ends lost 6 bases and 5 bases respectively, with 20 bases between them. The CDR3 has 16 amino acids. Germline loops: CDR1 LGHNT, CDR2 FRNRAP. The CDR3 DNA sequence: TGTGCTAGTGGGCCCGTCGGAGCAATAACCAACAATGAGCAGTTCTTC. It encodes CASGPVGAITNNEQFF. Based on the CDR3 plus reference TRBV12-5 and TRBJ2-1, the full variable domain is DARVTQTPRHKVTEMGQEVTMRCQPILGHNTVFWYRQTMMQGLELLAYFRNRAPLDDSGMPKDRFSAEMPDATLATLKIQPSEPRDSAVYFCASGPVGAITNNEQFFGPGTRLTVL.

V usage is TRBV29-1 and J usage is TRBJ2-1; D possibly corresponds to TRBD2 (6 bases). This CDR3 has 13 amino acids. The germline V gene encodes CDR1 SQVTM and CDR2 ANQGSEA. The ends were cut back, 0 bases at V and 10 bases at J, with 13 bases in the middle. CDR3: CSVEDRDRGEQFF. For the CDR3, the DNA is TGCAGCGTTGAAGACAGGGACCGGGGGGAGCAGTTCTTC.

This rearrangement joins TRBV25-1 to TRBJ1-1; tentative D call: TRBD1 (5 bases). Trimming left V 3 bases short and J 3 bases short, with 8 bases between. Germline values: CDR1 MGHDK, CDR2 SYGVNS. This CDR3 is built from 13 residues. The CDR3 loop is CASSDIGDTEAFF. The CDR3 DNA is TGTGCCAGCAGTGATATAGGGGACACTGAAGCTTTCTTT.

The J gene is TRBJ2-7, the V gene TRBV6-1; D ambiguous. Per germline, CDR1 MNHNS and CDR2 SASEGT. CDR3 length: 10 residues. The CDR3 DNA sequence: TGTGCCACCAGTACCTACGAGCAGTACGTC. Encoded protein: CATSTYEQYV.